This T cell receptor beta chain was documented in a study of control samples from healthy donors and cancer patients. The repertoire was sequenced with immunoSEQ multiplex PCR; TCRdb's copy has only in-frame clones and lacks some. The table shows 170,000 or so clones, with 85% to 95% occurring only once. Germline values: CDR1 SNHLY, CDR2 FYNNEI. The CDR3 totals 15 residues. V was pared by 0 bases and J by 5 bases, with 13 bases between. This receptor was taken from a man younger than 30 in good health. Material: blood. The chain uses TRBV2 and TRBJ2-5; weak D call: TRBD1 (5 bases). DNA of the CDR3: TGTGCCAGCAGTGAAGCTTCAGGGTCAGGGGAGACCCAGTACTTC. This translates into CASSEASGSGETQYF.